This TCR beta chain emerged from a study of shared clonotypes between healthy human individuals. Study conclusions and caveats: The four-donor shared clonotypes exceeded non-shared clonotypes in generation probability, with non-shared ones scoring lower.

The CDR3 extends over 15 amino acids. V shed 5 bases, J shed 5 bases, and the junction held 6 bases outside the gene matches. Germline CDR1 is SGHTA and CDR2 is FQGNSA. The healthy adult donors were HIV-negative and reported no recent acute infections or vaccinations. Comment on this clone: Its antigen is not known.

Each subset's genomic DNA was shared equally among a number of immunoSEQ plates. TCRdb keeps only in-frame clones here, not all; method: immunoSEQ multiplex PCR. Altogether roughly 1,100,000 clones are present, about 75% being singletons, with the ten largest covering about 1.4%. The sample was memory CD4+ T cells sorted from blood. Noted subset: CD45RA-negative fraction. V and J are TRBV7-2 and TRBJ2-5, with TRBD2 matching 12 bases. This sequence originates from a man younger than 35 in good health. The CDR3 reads CASSPGLAGRETQYF. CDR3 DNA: TGTGCCAGCAGCCCCGGACTAGCGGGACGGGAGACCCAGTACTTC. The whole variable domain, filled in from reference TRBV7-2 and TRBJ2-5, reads GAGVSQSPSNKVTEKGKDVELRCDPISGHTALYWYRQSLGQGLEFLIYFQGNSAPDKSGLPSDRFSAERTGGSVSTLTIQRTQQEDSAVYLCASSPGLAGRETQYFGPGTRLLVL.